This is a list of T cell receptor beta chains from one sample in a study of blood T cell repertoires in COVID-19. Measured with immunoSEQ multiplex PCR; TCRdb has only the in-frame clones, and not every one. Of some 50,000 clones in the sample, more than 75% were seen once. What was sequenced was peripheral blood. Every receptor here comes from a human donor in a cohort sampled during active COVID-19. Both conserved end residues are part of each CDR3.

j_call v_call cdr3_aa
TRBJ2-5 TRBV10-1 CASSHQGQETQYF
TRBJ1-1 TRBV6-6 CASSFSDRATEAFF
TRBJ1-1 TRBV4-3 CASSPDRGTSTEAFF
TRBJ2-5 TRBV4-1 CASSHGLAGRETQYF
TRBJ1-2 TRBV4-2 CASSHDREVHGYTF
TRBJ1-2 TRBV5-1 CASSLDRNYGYTF
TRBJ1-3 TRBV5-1 CASSLAGLGNTIYF
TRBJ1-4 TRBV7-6 CASSSTGNLLATNEKLFF
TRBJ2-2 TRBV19 CASSTVRLAGMNTGELFF
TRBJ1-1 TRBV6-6 CASSPRGLNTEAFF
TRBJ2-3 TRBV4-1 CASSLEPGYTDTQYF
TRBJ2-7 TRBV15 CATSRLRDRGRTPTYEQYF
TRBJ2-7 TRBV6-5 CASSSGTGVFEQYF